This T cell receptor beta chain was captured in a study of cytomegalovirus exposure and HLA in healthy donors. Notes on the study in general: The listing of 150 to 200 TCR beta chains classed them as cytomegalovirus-associated.

Note on this clone: Its matching antigen is unknown.

Measured with immunoSEQ multiplex PCR; TCRdb has only the in-frame clones, and not every one. This table holds 75,000 to 100,000 clones, roughly 97% found once. The germline CDR1 and CDR2 sequences are SGHTA and FQGNSA. The CDR3 consists of 16 residues. V shed 1 base, J shed 7 bases, and the junction held 9 bases outside the gene matches. The chain couples TRBV7-2 to TRBJ2-2; 7 bases map to TRBD1. Sequencing was performed on PBMCs. The receptor was isolated from a young man in good health and CMV-seronegative. The CDR3 loop is CASSLVAPTGRGELFF. The CDR3 region has the DNA TGTGCCAGCAGCTTAGTAGCACCGACAGGGCGCGGGGAGCTGTTTTTT. The full variable domain, in which reference TRBV7-2 and TRBJ2-2 provide the parts outside the CDR3, is GAGVSQSPSNKVTEKGKDVELRCDPISGHTALYWYRQSLGQGLEFLIYFQGNSAPDKSGLPSDRFSAERTGGSVSTLTIQRTQQEDSAVYLCASSLVAPTGRGELFFGEGSRLTVL.